A single sample is the source of the 20 T cell receptor beta chains below, sequenced in a study of control samples from healthy donors and cancer patients. The table came from immunoSEQ multiplex PCR; TCRdb's copy has only in-frame clones and leaves some out. This table holds 90,000 to 150,000 clones, roughly nine tenths found once. Material: blood. Receptor source: a woman under 30 in good health.

The rearrangement links TRBV24-1 to TRBJ2-2; tentatively, D is TRBD1 (6 bases). CDR3 length: 14 residues. V was pared by 4 bases and J by 4 bases, with 9 bases between. Germline V gives CDR1 KGHDR, CDR2 SFDVKD. The CDR3 nucleotides are TGTGCCACCAGTGAAGGGGGTAGCACCGGGGAGCTGTTTTTT. Translated, it gives CATSEGGSTGELFF.

The chain couples TRBV28 to TRBJ1-3; D gene ambiguous. V lost 3 bases and J 1 base, leaving 1 base between the germline ends. Germline CDR1 MDHEN, CDR2 SYDVKM. The CDR3 extends over 12 amino acids. The CDR3 nucleotides read TGTGCCAGCAGTTTTTCTGGAAACACCATATATTTT. Translated: CASSFSGNTIYF.

The chain carries TRBV19 and TRBJ1-1; possibly TRBD1 for D (5 bases). Trimming stripped 5 bases from V and 4 bases from J, with 26 bases between. CDR1 LNHDA and CDR2 SQIVND come from the germline V gene (reference sequence). The CDR3 covers 18 residues. The CDR3 DNA follows: TGTGCCAGTAGTTCCGTAGCCGACTCGCAGGGATTCGGCACTGAAGCTTTCTTT. Its translation: CASSSVADSQGFGTEAFF.

The CDR3 DNA follows: TGTGCCAGCAGCAAAGAAGTAAACAGGAGTGTATCGTTATACAATGAGCAGTTCTTC. This encodes CASSKEVNRSVSLYNEQFF. This chain links TRBV21-1 with TRBJ2-1; the DNA was not compared with TRBD1, the D call given in the table. TRBV21-1 is flagged as a pseudogene. This CDR3 comprises 19 residues.

The rearrangement links TRBV27 to TRBJ1-1; D is unclear. The germline CDR1 and CDR2 sequences are MNHEY and SMNVEV (reference sequence). The CDR3 loop spans 15 amino acids. The V end lost 5 bases, the J end lost 1 base, and 14 bases lay between the germline ends. The CDR3 spells CASSPLDFQNTEAFF. CDR3 coding DNA: TGTGCCAGCAGTCCCCTGGATTTTCAGAACACTGAAGCTTTCTTT.

This sequence joins TRBV21-1 and TRBJ2-7; the D call in the table, TRBD1, was not verified against the DNA. TRBV21-1 is labeled a pseudogene. This CDR3 has 19 residues. The CDR3 sequence is CASSKEKMNRGGPPYEQYF. Here the CDR3 DNA reads TGTGCCAGCAGCAAAGAAAAGATGAACAGGGGTGGACCCCCCTACGAGCAGTACTTC.

The chain employs TRBV12-5 and TRBJ2-1; maybe TRBD2 (6 bases). Germline lookup yields CDR1 LGHNT and CDR2 FRNRAP. The length of the CDR3 is 14 residues. Trimming pared 2 bases from V and 14 bases from J, leaving 19 bases between. CDR3 region: CASGLPLNRGKEFF. DNA for the CDR3: TGTGCTAGTGGTTTGCCCCTAAATCGGGGGAAGGAGTTCTTC.

The DNA of the CDR3 is TGTGCCAGCAGCTTAGGGTACGGACAGATATATTTT. Encoded protein: CASSLGYGQIYF. V gene TRBV7-2 combines with J gene TRBJ1-3; D may be TRBD1 (6 bases). The CDR3 runs to 12 residues. Germline CDR1 reads SGHTA; CDR2 reads FQGNSA. Trimming took 1 base from V and 13 from J, leaving 11 bases between them. The full variable domain, completed using reference TRBV7-2 and TRBJ1-3, is GAGVSQSPSNKVTEKGKDVELRCDPISGHTALYWYRQSLGQGLEFLIYFQGNSAPDKSGLPSDRFSAERTGGSVSTLTIQRTQQEDSAVYLCASSLGYGQIYFGEGSWLTVV.

This chain joins TRBV27 and TRBJ2-3; 9 bases are shared with TRBD2. This CDR3 spans 15 amino acids. V lost 4 bases and J lost 1; bases outside the gene matches: 3. The germline V gene encodes CDR1 MNHEY and CDR2 SMNVEV (reference sequence). In DNA form, the CDR3 reads TGTGCCAGCAGTTATCGCGGGAGGGGCACAGATACGCAGTATTTT. Its translation is CASSYRGRGTDTQYF.

The rearrangement joins TRBV5-6 to TRBJ2-5; TRBD1 matches 9 bases. The CDR3 is 14 amino acids. Germline V gene sequence: CDR1 SGHDT, CDR2 YYEEEE. V was clipped by 4 bases and J by 4 bases; unmatched bases: 5. The CDR3 loop is CASSNEDRGETQYF. The DNA for the CDR3 is TGTGCCAGCAGCAACGAGGACAGGGGAGAGACCCAGTACTTC.

V usage is TRBV27 and J usage is TRBJ1-6, with 7 bases fitting TRBD1. The germline gives CDR1 MNHEY, CDR2 SMNVEV (reference sequence). The CDR3 runs 17 residues. The trim removed 6 bases at V and 1 base at J, leaving 9 bases unmatched. CDR3 coding DNA: TGTGCCAGCAGACAAGGGACAGCGAGTTCCTATAATTCACCCCTCCACTTT. It translates to CASRQGTASSYNSPLHF.

This sequence joins TRBV5-5 and TRBJ2-7; D gene unclear. The V end was cut by 5 bases, the J end by 2 bases, with 11 bases between. This CDR3 contains 13 residues. Per the germline V gene, CDR1 is SGHKS and CDR2 is YYEKEE (reference sequence). CDR3 protein: CASSLAQTYEQYF. The CDR3, as DNA: TGTGCCAGCAGTCTGGCACAAACCTACGAGCAGTACTTC.

The chain has TRBV28 and TRBJ2-3, with D possibly called TRBD1 or TRBD2 (5 bases each). The CDR3 sequence is 15 residues long. The germline V and J ends were trimmed by 2 bases and 4 bases, with 13 bases remaining between them. Germline V lookup: CDR1 MDHEN, CDR2 SYDVKM. The CDR3 protein is CASSLTGTRPDTQYF. The DNA of the CDR3 is TGTGCCAGCAGTTTAACCGGGACCAGACCAGATACGCAGTATTTT.

This sequence joins TRBV6-6 and TRBJ2-3; TRBD2 aligns across 13 bases. V was clipped by 6 bases and J by 2 bases; unmatched bases: 2. CDR3 length: 15 residues. Germline CDR1 MNHNY, CDR2 SVGAGI (reference sequence). CDR3 DNA sequence: TGTGCCAGCAGACTAGCGGGAGGGGTCACAGATACGCAGTATTTT. Residues: CASRLAGGVTDTQYF.

The V call is TRBV19, the J call TRBJ2-3; the D gene is possibly TRBD1 (5 bases). Deletions cut 3 bases from V and 3 bases from J, with 7 bases between. Germline CDR1 and CDR2: LNHDA and SQIVND (reference sequence). This CDR3 is 13 amino acids long. CDR3 residues: CASSIRVTDTQYF. CDR3 in DNA: TGTGCCAGTAGTATCAGGGTAACAGATACGCAGTATTTT. Full variable domain (rest looked up from reference TRBV19 and TRBJ2-3): DGGITQSPKYLFRKEGQNVTLSCEQNLNHDAMYWYRQDPGQGLRLIYYSQIVNDFQKGDIAEGYSVSREKKESFPLTVTSAQKNPTAFYLCASSIRVTDTQYFGPGTRLTVL.

V gene TRBV12-5 combines with J gene TRBJ2-3; 9 bases line up with TRBD2. Germline-derived CDR1 and CDR2 are LGHNT and FRNRAP. V lost 1 base, J lost 7 bases, and 3 bases stayed unmatched. CDR3 length: 14 amino acids. Here the CDR3 reads CASGLAGTSNTQYF. The CDR3 DNA follows: TGTGCTAGTGGTTTGGCTGGGACTAGCAATACGCAGTATTTT.

The chain is built from TRBV19 and TRBJ2-7; D is perhaps TRBD2 (5 bases). V was cut by 2 bases and J by 3 bases, with 5 bases left in between. The CDR3 is 12 residues long. Per germline, CDR1 LNHDA and CDR2 SQIVND (reference sequence). The CDR3 nucleotides are TGTGCCAGTAGTATACGGGGCTACGAGCAGTACTTC. The encoded protein is CASSIRGYEQYF.

J is TRBJ2-5 and V is TRBV13, with unresolved D. Germline V CDR1 and CDR2: PRHDT, FYEKMQ (reference sequence). V lost 5 bases and J 4 bases, leaving 8 bases between the germline ends. The CDR3 is 12 residues long. CDR3 region: CASSSSGETQYF. In nucleotides, the CDR3 is TGTGCCAGCAGCAGCAGTGGAGAGACCCAGTACTTC.

The gene calls are TRBV7-8 and TRBJ2-7; tentative D call: TRBD2 (5 bases). Trimming removed 4 bases from V and 3 bases from J, with 16 bases in between. Looked up from germline, CDR1 is SGHVS and CDR2 is FQNEAQ. This CDR3 region has 15 residues. The CDR3 protein is CASSSLRPGIYEQYF. The CDR3 DNA is TGTGCCAGCAGCTCACTCAGGCCGGGGATCTACGAGCAGTACTTC.

The J gene is TRBJ2-3, the V gene TRBV10-3, with 7 bases fitting TRBD2. This CDR3 region has 15 residues. Germline lookup yields CDR1 ENHRY and CDR2 SYGVKD. The J segment lost 5 bases and the V segment lost 7 bases, leaving 12 bases of the junction unmatched. The CDR3 DNA reads as TGTGCCATCAAGGCCGGGACTACTCGCCTAGATACGCAGTATTTT. Translated, it gives CAIKAGTTRLDTQYF.